These 23 T cell receptor beta chains were sequenced from one sample in a study of shared clonotypes between healthy human individuals. Measured with immunoSEQ multiplex PCR; TCRdb has only the in-frame clones, and not every one. The profile shows about 710,000 clones, 55% to 75% of them singletons. Sequenced sample: memory CD4+ T cells sorted from blood. This sample's subset: CD45RA-negative fraction. The receptors were gathered from a woman aged 25 to 39 in good health.

This clone was counted a few times. V usage is TRBV6-5 and J usage is TRBJ1-1; D might be TRBD1 (5 bases). V lost 9 bases and J 5 bases, leaving 10 bases between the germline ends. CDR3 size: 11 residues. Per germline, CDR1 MNHEY and CDR2 SVGAGI. The CDR3 loop reads CASQGWTEAFF. Here the CDR3 DNA reads TGTGCCAGTCAGGGTTGGACTGAAGCTTTCTTT.

The chain is built from TRBV5-1 and TRBJ1-2; D is unresolved. This CDR3 has 14 residues. Germline V CDR1 and CDR2: SGHRS, YFSETQ. Trimming cost V 6 bases and J 0 bases, with 12 bases left between them. CDR3 bases: TGCGCCAGCAACTTAGGAAGCACTAACTATGGCTACACCTTC. Translating it yields CASNLGSTNYGYTF. The full variable domain, rest sourced from reference TRBV5-1 and TRBJ1-2, is KAGVTQTPRYLIKTRGQQVTLSCSPISGHRSVSWYQQTPGQGLQFLFEYFSETQRNKGNFPGRFSGRQFSNSRSEMNVSTLELGDSALYLCASNLGSTNYGYTFGSGTRLTVV.

The chain recombines TRBV18 with TRBJ2-5; no firm D call. Germline CDR1 KGHSH, CDR2 LQKENI. V was shortened by 0 bases and J by 11 bases, with 13 bases between the two germline ends. The CDR3 contains 13 residues. Written as DNA, the CDR3 is TGTGCCAGCTCACCACCGAAGACACAAGAGCAGTACTTC. Encoded protein: CASSPPKTQEQYF. The variable domain in full, completed from reference TRBV18 and TRBJ2-5, reads NAGVMQNPRHLVRRRGQEARLRCSPMKGHSHVYWYRQLPEEGLKFMVYLQKENIIDESGMPKERFSAEFPKEGPSILRIQQVVRGDSAAYFCASSPPKTQEQYFGPGTRLLVL.

The chain is built from TRBV7-9 and TRBJ2-3; D uncertain. V was trimmed by 4 bases and J by 4 bases, leaving 3 bases between them. CDR1 is SEHNR, CDR2 FQNEAQ, per germline (reference sequence). This CDR3 spans 11 amino acids. CDR3 coding DNA: TGTGCCAGCAGCTCCGCAGATACGCAGTATTTT. Protein product: CASSSADTQYF.

The sample holds a few counts of this clone. This sample also contains other DNA sequences that code for the same CDR3. This chain uses TRBV5-1 with TRBJ1-3; 7 bases align to TRBD1. V dropped 2 bases and J dropped 1; count of bases not matched to a gene: 3. Germline assignment: CDR1 SGHRS and CDR2 YFSETQ. The CDR3 covers 15 residues. As DNA, the CDR3 is TGCGCCAGCAGCTTATCAGGGGGGTCTGGAAACACCATATATTTT. The encoded protein is CASSLSGGSGNTIYF.

The sample holds one count of this clone. The chain recombines TRBV7-2 with TRBJ2-5; 11 bases align to TRBD2. CDR3 size: 15 residues. Per the germline V gene, CDR1 is SGHTA and CDR2 is FQGNSA. J lost 4 bases, V lost 5 bases, and 6 bases had no gene match. This CDR3 reads CASSQYGLAGETQYF. The CDR3 DNA sequence: TGTGCCAGCAGCCAATATGGACTAGCGGGAGAGACCCAGTACTTC.

A note on this clone: A much larger clone differs from this one at a single base, so this may be a read error. This sample also contains other DNA sequences that code for the same CDR3. The chain has TRBV30 and TRBJ2-2, with D perhaps assigned TRBD1 or TRBD2 (5 bases each). There are 15 residues in the CDR3. Germline CDR1 GTSNPN, CDR2 SVGIG (reference sequence). The CDR3 DNA reads as TGTGCCTGGAGTTGGGGGAGAGGTACCACCGGGGAACTGTTTTTT. This gives the protein CAWSWGRGTTGELFF.

The chain links TRBV7-9 to TRBJ1-3; tentative D call: TRBD1 (6 bases). The CDR3 contains 15 residues. V lost 4 bases and J 0 bases, leaving 10 bases between the germline ends. Per germline, CDR1 SEHNR and CDR2 FQNEAQ (reference sequence). The CDR3 DNA sequence: TGTGCCAGCAGCTCGACAGGTTTCTCTGGAAACACCATATATTTT. Translated, it gives CASSSTGFSGNTIYF.

This clone was seen once. The chain is built from TRBV6-5 and TRBJ1-1; TRBD1 agrees at 8 bases. The CDR3 extends over 14 amino acids. Germline assignment: CDR1 MNHEY and CDR2 SVGAGI. V lost 6 bases, J lost 4 bases, and 7 bases stayed unmatched. The CDR3 protein is CASRTTGVSTEAFF. The CDR3, as DNA: TGTGCCAGCAGGACGACAGGGGTCTCCACTGAAGCTTTCTTT.

V gene TRBV18 combines with J gene TRBJ2-3; weak D call: TRBD2 (6 bases). V lost 4 bases to trimming and J lost 4 bases, with 12 bases between them. CDR3 size: 14 residues. Germline CDR1 reads KGHSH; CDR2 reads LQKENI. This chain's CDR3 is CASSLRDQADTQYF. The CDR3 DNA reads TGTGCCAGCTCACTGCGGGATCAGGCAGATACGCAGTATTTT.

This clone was seen only a few times. This chain uses TRBV18 with TRBJ1-5, with 7 bases identical to TRBD1. CDR1 is KGHSH, CDR2 LQKENI, per germline. CDR3 length equals 15 residues. J lost 4 bases, V lost 2 bases, and 5 bases had no gene match. The CDR3 region has the DNA TGTGCCAGCTCACCAGCGACAGGGATGAATCAGCCCCAGCATTTT. Amino acids: CASSPATGMNQPQHF.

The gene calls are TRBV28 and TRBJ2-7, with D uncertain. The CDR3 consists of 12 residues. Between the trimmed V and J ends, which lost 9 bases and 0 bases, there was a span of 9 bases. Germline V gives CDR1 MDHEN, CDR2 SYDVKM. CDR3 sequence (DNA): TGTGCCAGTGGGGTAAACTCCTACGAGCAGTACTTC. This codes for CASGVNSYEQYF.

The chain uses TRBV11-2 and TRBJ2-4, with D perhaps matching TRBD1 (5 bases). V lost 5 bases, J lost 3 bases, and 11 bases lay in between. CDR3 length: 14 amino acids. Germline V gene data show CDR1 as SGHAT and CDR2 as FQNNGV. The CDR3 spells CASSTQGYKNIQYF. The CDR3 DNA reads as TGTGCCAGCAGCACCCAGGGATACAAAAACATTCAGTACTTC.

This CDR3 reads CASSRETGLNTGELFF. In nucleotides, the CDR3 is TGTGCCAGCAGCCGTGAGACCGGTCTGAACACCGGGGAGCTGTTTTTT. The V and J genes are TRBV4-2 and TRBJ2-2; D not resolved. Trimming took 4 bases from V and 1 from J, leaving 13 bases between them. The CDR3 is 16 amino acids. Per germline, CDR1 LGHNA and CDR2 YNFKEQ.

In its sample, this clone was seen a few times. This sequence joins TRBV25-1 and TRBJ2-5, with D possibly TRBD1 on 6 matching bases. Germline V gene data show CDR1 as MGHDK and CDR2 as SYGVNS. Trimming took off 5 bases at V and 3 bases at J, with 7 bases between the two ends. This CDR3 comprises 12 residues. The CDR3 spells CASSTGKETQYF. CDR3 DNA sequence: TGTGCCAGCAGTACAGGGAAAGAGACCCAGTACTTC.

The chain joins TRBV9 to TRBJ1-2; tentatively, D is TRBD1 (6 bases). Germline V lookup: CDR1 SGDLS, CDR2 YYNGEE. V lost 1 base to trimming and J lost 4 bases, with 8 bases between them. CDR3 length: 13 amino acids. CDR3 DNA: TGTGCCAGCAGCGTAAGACAGGCCTATGGCTACACCTTC. Translated: CASSVRQAYGYTF.

In the case of this clone: Distinct nucleotide sequences in the sample also encode this CDR3. The chain employs TRBV5-1 and TRBJ1-4, with no clear D. Germline V gives CDR1 SGHRS, CDR2 YFSETQ. Trimming stripped 0 bases from V and 0 bases from J, with 9 bases between. The CDR3 loop spans 16 amino acids. The CDR3 region has the DNA TGCGCCAGCAGCTTGGGTACAACCGCAACTAATGAAAAACTGTTTTTT. Translating gives CASSLGTTATNEKLFF.

This rearrangement joins TRBV28 to TRBJ2-5; 10 positions match TRBD2. V lost 5 bases and J lost 1; bases outside the gene matches: 7. Looked up from germline, CDR1 is MDHEN and CDR2 is SYDVKM. This CDR3 is built from 16 residues. The CDR3 reads CASSLGLAVTQETQYF. Written as DNA, the CDR3 is TGTGCCAGCAGTCTCGGACTAGCGGTAACCCAAGAGACCCAGTACTTC. Combining the CDR3 with reference TRBV28 and TRBJ2-5 gives the whole variable domain DVKVTQSSRYLVKRTGEKVFLECVQDMDHENMFWYRQDPGLGLRLIYFSYDVKMKEKGDIPEGYSVSREKKERFSLILESASTNQTSMYLCASSLGLAVTQETQYFGPGTRLLVL.

The chain is built from TRBV27 and TRBJ2-1, with 10 bases fitting TRBD1. The CDR3 contains 16 residues. The junction had 7 bases not matched to a gene; V was cut back by 2 bases and J by 6 bases. From germline, CDR1 is MNHEY and CDR2 SMNVEV (reference sequence). Written as DNA, the CDR3 is TGTGCCAGCAGTTTACTCGGGACAGGGGTCTCCAATGAGCAGTTCTTC. This translates into CASSLLGTGVSNEQFF.

This clone showed up just a few times. V is TRBV7-6 and J is TRBJ1-1; D might be TRBD1 (6 bases). Per germline, CDR1 SGHVS and CDR2 FNYEAQ. V lost 4 bases and J 2 bases, leaving 11 bases between the germline ends. The CDR3 has 14 amino acids. DNA for the CDR3: TGTGCCAGCAGCTCTCTGGACAGCAACACTGAAGCTTTCTTT. It encodes CASSSLDSNTEAFF.

This clone came up a few times. V is TRBV10-3 and J is TRBJ1-1, with D possibly matching TRBD1 (5 bases). There are 12 residues in the CDR3. CDR1 is ENHRY, CDR2 SYGVKD, per germline. Trimming took off 3 bases at V and 8 bases at J, with 10 bases between the two ends. The CDR3 bases are TGTGCCATCAGTGACCAACGGGGGGAAGCTTTCTTT. Translating gives CAISDQRGEAFF.

The chain links TRBV4-1 to TRBJ2-2; 15 bases are shared with TRBD2. The germline V gene has CDR1 MGHRA and CDR2 YSYEKL. This CDR3 has 21 residues. V shed 2 bases and J 1 base; nucleotides not matched to a gene: 11. The CDR3 nucleotides read TGCGCCAGCAGCCAAAACCCCCCCGGACTAGCGGGAGGGCGGAACACCGGGGAGCTGTTTTTT. Protein product: CASSQNPPGLAGGRNTGELFF.

The J gene is TRBJ1-2, the V gene TRBV28, with D possibly matching TRBD1 (6 bases). V was pared by 3 bases and J by 7 bases, with 24 bases between. The germline V gene has CDR1 MDHEN and CDR2 SYDVKM. There are 17 residues in the CDR3. The CDR3 is CASSFAETGAVRGGYTF. CDR3 DNA sequence: TGTGCCAGCAGTTTTGCAGAGACAGGCGCTGTAAGGGGTGGCTACACCTTC.